A single sample is the source of the 2 T cell receptor beta chains below, sequenced in a study of CXCR3-negative and CXCR3-positive naive CD8 T cells. General study results and limits: Higher TRB CDR3 hydrophobicity marked CXCR3-positive naive cells relative to CXCR3-negative naive cells.

In preparing the TRB cDNA libraries, 5' RACE with UMI labels was used. TCRdb re-called the 5' RACE reads and gives one entry per CDR3 protein, without DNA. This listing includes about 63,000 distinct CDR3 sequences. These receptors have no known antigen. Sequences were obtained from naive CXCR3+ CD8+ T cells from blood. Subset meaning: CD45RO-CCR7+CD27+CD95- naive CD8+ T cells expressing CXCR3 (TNR3+). These receptors all come from a human donor in good health. Some clones in this sample may be carry-over from other donors' samples.

CDR3 loop: CATSERVRDTQYF. This sequence joins TRBV15 and TRBJ2-3. CDR3 size: 13 residues. The germline CDR1 and CDR2 sequences are LNHNV and YYDKDF (reference sequence).

The gene calls are TRBV11-2 and TRBJ2-5. The germline V gene has CDR1 SGHAT and CDR2 FQNNGV. This CDR3 is built from 15 residues. The CDR3 loop reads CASSLDLYNQETQYF.